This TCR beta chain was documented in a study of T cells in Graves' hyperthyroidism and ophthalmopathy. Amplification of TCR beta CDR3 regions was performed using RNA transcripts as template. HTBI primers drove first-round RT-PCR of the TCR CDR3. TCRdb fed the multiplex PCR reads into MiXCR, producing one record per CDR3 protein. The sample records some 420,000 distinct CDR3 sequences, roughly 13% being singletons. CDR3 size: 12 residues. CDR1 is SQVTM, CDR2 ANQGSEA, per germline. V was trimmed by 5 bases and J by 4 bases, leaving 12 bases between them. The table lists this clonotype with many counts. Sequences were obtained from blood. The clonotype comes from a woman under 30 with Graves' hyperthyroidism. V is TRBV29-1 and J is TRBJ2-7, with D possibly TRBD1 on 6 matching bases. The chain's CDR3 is CSVKGTPYEQYF. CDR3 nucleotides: TGCAGCGTTAAAGGGACACCTTACGAGCAGTACTTC.